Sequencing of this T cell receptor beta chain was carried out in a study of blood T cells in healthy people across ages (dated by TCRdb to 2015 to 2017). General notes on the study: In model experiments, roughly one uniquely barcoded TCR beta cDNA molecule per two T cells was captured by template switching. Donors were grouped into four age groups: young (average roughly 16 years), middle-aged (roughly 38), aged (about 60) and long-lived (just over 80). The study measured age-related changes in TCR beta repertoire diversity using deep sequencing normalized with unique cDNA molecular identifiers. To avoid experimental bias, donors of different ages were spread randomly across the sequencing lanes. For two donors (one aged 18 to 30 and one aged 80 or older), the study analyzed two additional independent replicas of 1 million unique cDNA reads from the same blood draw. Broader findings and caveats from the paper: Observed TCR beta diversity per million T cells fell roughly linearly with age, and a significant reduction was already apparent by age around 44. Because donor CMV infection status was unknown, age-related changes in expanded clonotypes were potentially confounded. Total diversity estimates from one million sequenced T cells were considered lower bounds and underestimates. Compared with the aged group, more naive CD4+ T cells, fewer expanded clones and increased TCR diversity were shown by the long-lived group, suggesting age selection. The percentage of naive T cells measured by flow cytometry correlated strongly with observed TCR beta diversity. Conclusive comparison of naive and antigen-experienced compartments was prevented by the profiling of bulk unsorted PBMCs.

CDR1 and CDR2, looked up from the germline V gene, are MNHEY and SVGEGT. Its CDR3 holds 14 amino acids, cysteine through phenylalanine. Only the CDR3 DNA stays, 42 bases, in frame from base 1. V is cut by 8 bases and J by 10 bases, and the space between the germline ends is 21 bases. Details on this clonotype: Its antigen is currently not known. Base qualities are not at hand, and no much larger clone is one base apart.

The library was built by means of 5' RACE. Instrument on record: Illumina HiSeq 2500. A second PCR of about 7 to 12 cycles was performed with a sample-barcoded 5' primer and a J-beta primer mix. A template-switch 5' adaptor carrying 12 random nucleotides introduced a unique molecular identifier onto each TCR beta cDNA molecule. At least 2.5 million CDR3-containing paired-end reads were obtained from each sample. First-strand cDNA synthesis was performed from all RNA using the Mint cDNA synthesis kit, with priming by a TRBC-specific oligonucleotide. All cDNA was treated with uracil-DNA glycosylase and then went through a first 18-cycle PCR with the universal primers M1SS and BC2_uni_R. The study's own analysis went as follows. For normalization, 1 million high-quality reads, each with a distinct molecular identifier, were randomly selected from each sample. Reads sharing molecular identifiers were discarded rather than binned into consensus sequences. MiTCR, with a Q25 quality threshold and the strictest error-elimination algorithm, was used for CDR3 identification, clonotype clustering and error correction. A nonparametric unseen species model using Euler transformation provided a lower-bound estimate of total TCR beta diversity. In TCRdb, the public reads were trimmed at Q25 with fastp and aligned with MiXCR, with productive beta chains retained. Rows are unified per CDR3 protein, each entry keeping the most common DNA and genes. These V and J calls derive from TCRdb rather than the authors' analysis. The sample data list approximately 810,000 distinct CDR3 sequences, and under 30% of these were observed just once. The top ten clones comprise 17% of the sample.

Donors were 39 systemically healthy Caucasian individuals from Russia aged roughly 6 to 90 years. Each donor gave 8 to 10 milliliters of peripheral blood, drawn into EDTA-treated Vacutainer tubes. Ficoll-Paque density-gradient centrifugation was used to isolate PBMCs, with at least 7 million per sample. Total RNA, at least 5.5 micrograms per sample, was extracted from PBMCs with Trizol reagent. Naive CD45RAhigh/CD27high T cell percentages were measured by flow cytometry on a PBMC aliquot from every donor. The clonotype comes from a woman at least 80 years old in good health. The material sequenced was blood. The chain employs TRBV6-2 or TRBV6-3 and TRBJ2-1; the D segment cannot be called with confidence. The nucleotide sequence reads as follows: TGTGCCAGCTATTGCTTCCCCCCTACCTACGAGCAGTTCTTC. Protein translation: CASYCFPPTYEQFF.